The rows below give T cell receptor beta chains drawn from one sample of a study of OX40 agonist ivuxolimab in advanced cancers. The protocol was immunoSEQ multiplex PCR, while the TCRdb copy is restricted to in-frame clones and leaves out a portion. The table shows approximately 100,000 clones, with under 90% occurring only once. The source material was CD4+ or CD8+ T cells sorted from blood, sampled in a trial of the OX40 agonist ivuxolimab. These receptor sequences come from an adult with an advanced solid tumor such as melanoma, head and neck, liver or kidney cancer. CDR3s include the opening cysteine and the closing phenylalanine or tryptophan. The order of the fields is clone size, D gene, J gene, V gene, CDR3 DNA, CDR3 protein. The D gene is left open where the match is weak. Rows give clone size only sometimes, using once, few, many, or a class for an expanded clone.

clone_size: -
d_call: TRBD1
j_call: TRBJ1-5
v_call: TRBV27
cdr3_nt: TGTGCCAGCAGTTTATACTGGACAGGAGAGTATAGCAATCAGCCCCAGCATTTT
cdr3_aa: CASSLYWTGEYSNQPQHF

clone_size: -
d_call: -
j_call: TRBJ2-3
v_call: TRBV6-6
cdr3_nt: TGTGCCAGCCAGTTACATATCGGGAGCACAGATACGCAGTATTTT
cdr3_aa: CASQLHIGSTDTQYF

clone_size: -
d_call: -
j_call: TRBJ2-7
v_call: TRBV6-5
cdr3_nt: TGTGCCAGCAGTTACGGTCGGGCTTCCTCCTACGAGCAGTACTTC
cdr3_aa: CASSYGRASSYEQYF

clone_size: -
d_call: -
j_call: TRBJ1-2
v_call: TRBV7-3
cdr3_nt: TGTGCCAGCAGCTACATAGGAGAAACTAACTATGGCTACACCTTC
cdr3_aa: CASSYIGETNYGYTF

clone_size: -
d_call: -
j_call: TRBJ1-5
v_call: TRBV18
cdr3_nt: TGTGCCAGCTCGCCCGGGACGCAGAATCAGCCCCAGCATTTT
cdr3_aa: CASSPGTQNQPQHF

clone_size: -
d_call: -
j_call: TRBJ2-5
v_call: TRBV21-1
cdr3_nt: TGTGCCAGCACCGAAGGGACTAGCGGGAGAGCTACCCAAGAGACCCAGTACTTC
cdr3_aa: CASTEGTSGRATQETQYF

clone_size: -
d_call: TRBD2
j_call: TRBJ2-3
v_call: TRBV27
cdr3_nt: TGTGCCAGCAGTTTATTGTTGTCTAGCGGCCTCACAGATACGCAGTATTTT
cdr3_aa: CASSLLLSSGLTDTQYF

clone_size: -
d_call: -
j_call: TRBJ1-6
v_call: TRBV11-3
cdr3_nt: TGTGCCAGCAGCTTCGGGGGAAGCTCACCCCTCCACTTT
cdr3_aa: CASSFGGSSPLHF

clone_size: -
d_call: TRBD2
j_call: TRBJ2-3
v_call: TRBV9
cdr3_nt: TGTGCCAGCAGCGTAGGCCTAGCGGGGATAACAGATACGCAGTATTTT
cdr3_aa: CASSVGLAGITDTQYF

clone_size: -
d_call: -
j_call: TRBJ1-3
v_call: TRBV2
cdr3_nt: TGTGCCAGCAGTCAGACTGCTGGAAACACCATATATTTT
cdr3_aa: CASSQTAGNTIYF

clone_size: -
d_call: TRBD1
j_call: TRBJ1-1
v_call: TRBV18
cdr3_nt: TGTGCCAGCTCACCACTTAACAGGGGCACTGAAGCTTTCTTT
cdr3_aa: CASSPLNRGTEAFF

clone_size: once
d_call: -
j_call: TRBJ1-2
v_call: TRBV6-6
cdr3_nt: TGTGCCAGCAGTTACGAGGGCTTGGACAGACATGGCTACACTTTC
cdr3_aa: CASSYEGLDRHGYTF

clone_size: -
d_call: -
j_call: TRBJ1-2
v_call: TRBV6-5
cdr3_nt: TGTGCCAGCACCGCCGACAGGAGATATGGCTACACCTTC
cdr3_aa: CASTADRRYGYTF

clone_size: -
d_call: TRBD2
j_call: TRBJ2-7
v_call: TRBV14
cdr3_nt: TGTGCCAGCAGCCAAGGGACTAGCCCCGTCGAGCAGTACTTC
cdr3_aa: CASSQGTSPVEQYF

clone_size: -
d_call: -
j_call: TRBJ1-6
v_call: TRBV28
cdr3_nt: TGTGCCAGCAGTTTACCCACGCAGGGGATCCCCCTCCACTTT
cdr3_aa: CASSLPTQGIPLHF

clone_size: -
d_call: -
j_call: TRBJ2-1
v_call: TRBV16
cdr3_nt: TGTGCCAGCAGCCAAGCAAAAAGTAGCGTATCCAATGAGCAGTTCTTC
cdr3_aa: CASSQAKSSVSNEQFF

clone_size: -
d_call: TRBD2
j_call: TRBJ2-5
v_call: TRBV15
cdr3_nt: TGTGCCACCAGCCAAGGGCGGGGGGAAGAGACCCAGTACTTC
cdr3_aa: CATSQGRGEETQYF

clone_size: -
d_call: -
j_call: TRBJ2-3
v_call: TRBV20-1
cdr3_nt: TGCAGTTGCTCGACGGGGGATACGCAGTATTTT
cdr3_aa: CSCSTGDTQYF

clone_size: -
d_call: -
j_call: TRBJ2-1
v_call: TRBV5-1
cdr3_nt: TGCGCCAGCAGTCTGGAGGGCTCCTACAATGAGCAGTTCTTC
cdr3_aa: CASSLEGSYNEQFF

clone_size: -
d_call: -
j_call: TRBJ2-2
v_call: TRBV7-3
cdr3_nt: TGTGCCAGCAGCCCCTCCGGCGTTAGAGGCACCGGGGAGCTGTTTTTT
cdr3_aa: CASSPSGVRGTGELFF

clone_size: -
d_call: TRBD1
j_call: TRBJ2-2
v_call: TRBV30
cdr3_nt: TGTGCCTGGAGTGTACACAGGGGAAACACCGGGGAGCTGTTTTTT
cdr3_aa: CAWSVHRGNTGELFF

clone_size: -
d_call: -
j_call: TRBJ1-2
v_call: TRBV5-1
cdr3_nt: TGCGCCAGCAGCTTGAACCAGGGTCGCGGCTACACCTTC
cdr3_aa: CASSLNQGRGYTF

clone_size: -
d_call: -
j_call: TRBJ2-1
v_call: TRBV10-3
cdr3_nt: TGTGCCATCAGTGATGAAGGACCCTACAATGAGCAGTTCTTC
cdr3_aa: CAISDEGPYNEQFF

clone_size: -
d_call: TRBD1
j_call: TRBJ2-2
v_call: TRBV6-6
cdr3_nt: TGTGCCAGCAGAACAGGGGGCGCGAACACCGGGGAGCTGTTTTTT
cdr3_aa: CASRTGGANTGELFF

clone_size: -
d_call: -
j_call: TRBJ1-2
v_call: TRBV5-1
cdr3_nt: TGCGCCAGCAGTTCCAATTATGGCTACACCTTC
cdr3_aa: CASSSNYGYTF

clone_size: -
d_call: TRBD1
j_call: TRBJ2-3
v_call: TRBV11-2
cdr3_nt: TGTGCCAGCAGCTTAGCAGTAGCCAGGGGGCTCCGTTTGCAGTATTTT
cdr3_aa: CASSLAVARGLRLQYF

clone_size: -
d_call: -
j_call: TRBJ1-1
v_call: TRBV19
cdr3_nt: TGTGCCAGTAGTATAACGGGAGGGAACACTGAAGCTTTCTTT
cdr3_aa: CASSITGGNTEAFF

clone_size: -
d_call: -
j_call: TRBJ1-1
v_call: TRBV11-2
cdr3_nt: TGTGCCAGCAGCTTAGGCTGGGACACTGAAGCTTTCTTT
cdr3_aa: CASSLGWDTEAFF